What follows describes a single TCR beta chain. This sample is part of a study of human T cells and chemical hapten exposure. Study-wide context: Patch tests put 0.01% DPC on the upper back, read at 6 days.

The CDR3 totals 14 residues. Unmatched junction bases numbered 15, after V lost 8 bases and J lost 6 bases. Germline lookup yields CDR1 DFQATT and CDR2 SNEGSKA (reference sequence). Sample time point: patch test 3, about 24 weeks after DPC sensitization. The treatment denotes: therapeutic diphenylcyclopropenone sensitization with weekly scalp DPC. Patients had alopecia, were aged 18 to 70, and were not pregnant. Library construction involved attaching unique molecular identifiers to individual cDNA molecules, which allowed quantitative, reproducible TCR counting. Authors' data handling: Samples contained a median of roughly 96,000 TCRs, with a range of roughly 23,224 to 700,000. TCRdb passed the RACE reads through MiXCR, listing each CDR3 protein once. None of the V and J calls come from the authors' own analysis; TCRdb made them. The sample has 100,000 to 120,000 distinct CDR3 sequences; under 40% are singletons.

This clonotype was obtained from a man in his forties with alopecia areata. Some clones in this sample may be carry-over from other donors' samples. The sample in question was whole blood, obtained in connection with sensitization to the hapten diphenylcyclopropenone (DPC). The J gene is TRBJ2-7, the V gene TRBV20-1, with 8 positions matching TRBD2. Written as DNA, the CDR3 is TGCAGTTATAGGGGGAAAGTAGCGGGGTCCGAGCAGTACTTC. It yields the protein CSYRGKVAGSEQYF.